The rows below give T cell receptor beta chains drawn from one sample of a study of blood T cell repertoires in COVID-19. Repertoires were generated with immunoSEQ multiplex PCR, while TCRdb's copy carries only in-frame clones and drops some. The sample lists over 250,000 clones; around 84% were seen once. What was sequenced was peripheral blood. The receptors were sampled from a human donor with COVID-19, enrolled during active disease. The donor label of this sample is uncertain. Each CDR3 is given with its conserved first and last residue. D genes are given only for firm matches. Not every row has a clone size; where given, it reads once, few, many or a size class.

cdr3_nt cdr3_aa j_call clone_size d_call v_call cdr3_length
TGCAGCGTTGTAGTTAGGGGCTGGAGCACTGAAGCTTTCTTT CSVVVRGWSTEAFF TRBJ1-1 NA NA TRBV29-1 14
TGCGCCAGCAGCTTGGACAGGGATGAGCAGTTCTTC CASSLDRDEQFF TRBJ2-1 once NA TRBV5-1 12
TGTGCCAGCAGCTTAACCCTCCGGGGGGGGTCACCCCTCCACTTT CASSLTLRGGSPLHF TRBJ1-6 NA NA TRBV11-2 15
TGTGCCAGCAGTCCGAGAGCCGGAACAGGGCCTGGGGCCAACGTCCTGACTTTC CASSPRAGTGPGANVLTF TRBJ2-6 NA NA TRBV6-6 18
TGTGCCAGTAGTATATCGGGTTCCGGAAACAATGAGCAGTTCTTC CASSISGSGNNEQFF TRBJ2-1 NA NA TRBV19 15
TGTGCCAGTAGTATGCAGGACACCCCTACGCAGTATTTT CASSMQDTPTQYF TRBJ2-3 NA NA TRBV19 13
TGTGCCAGCAGTCCCCGTGGACAGACCGGCTACACCTTC CASSPRGQTGYTF TRBJ1-2 NA NA TRBV12-3/TRBV12-4 13
TGTGCCAGCTCACCGCAATGGACAGGGGGGAGATACGAGCAGTACTTC CASSPQWTGGRYEQYF TRBJ2-7 NA TRBD1 TRBV18 16
TGTGCCAGCTCACCGGAGGGACAGGCGAATCAGCCCCAGCATTTT CASSPEGQANQPQHF TRBJ1-5 NA TRBD1 TRBV18 15
TGTGCCAGCAGCTTAGACATTGGGGACTATGAGCAGTTCTTC CASSLDIGDYEQFF TRBJ2-1 once NA TRBV7-2 14
TGTGCCAGCAGTTATGACAGGAAAGGCGATACGCAGTATTTT CASSYDRKGDTQYF TRBJ2-3 NA NA TRBV6-5 14
TGTGCCAGCAGCTTACAAGCGGGGGTCCAAGAGACCCAGTACTTC CASSLQAGVQETQYF TRBJ2-5 NA TRBD2 TRBV7-9 15
TGTGCCAGCATCCCTAGCGGGACCAGCACAGATACGCAGTATTTT CASIPSGTSTDTQYF TRBJ2-3 NA TRBD2 TRBV6-6 15
TGTGCCAGCAGTGCCTTGTTTCTGGGGAGGCGCAATCAGCCCCAGCATTTT CASSALFLGRRNQPQHF TRBJ1-5 NA NA TRBV28 17
TGTGCCAGCAGTGAGCCAGGGCGCTGGGGCTACACCTTC CASSEPGRWGYTF TRBJ1-2 few NA TRBV6-1 13
TGCAGTGCTAGTAGCGGAAGCGCCAATACGCAGTATTTT CSASSGSANTQYF TRBJ2-3 NA NA TRBV20-1 13
TGTGCTAGCAGCTTAGCGATTTCAGGGGGCGGCGAGCAGTACTTC CASSLAISGGGEQYF TRBJ2-7 NA TRBD1 TRBV7-7 15
TGCGCCAGCAGCCCCCGGGACAGAAACTATGGCTACACCTTC CASSPRDRNYGYTF TRBJ1-2 many TRBD1 TRBV5-1 14
TGTGCCAGCAGCCCTGCCCGGACAGGGGTTGTGGATACGCAGTATTTT CASSPARTGVVDTQYF TRBJ2-3 NA TRBD1 TRBV7-9 16
TGCGCCAGCAGCTTGGAAGGGGGGAGGGACTATGGCTACACCTTC CASSLEGGRDYGYTF TRBJ1-2 NA NA TRBV5-1 15
TGTGCCAGCAGGGAGGAAGCGGGAGTTACTCGGAATGAGCAGTTCTTC CASREEAGVTRNEQFF TRBJ2-1 NA TRBD2 TRBV2 16
TGTGCCAGTTCCGGGACAGGGGGTTCTGTGGGTCAGCCCCAGCATTTT CASSGTGGSVGQPQHF TRBJ1-5 NA TRBD1 TRBV19 16
TGTGCCAGCAGTCCCGAGGGGGGGGCGGGCACTGAAGCTTTCTTT CASSPEGGAGTEAFF TRBJ1-1 NA NA TRBV27 15
TGTGCCAGCAGCTATAACAGGGGGCAGAACACTGAAGCTTTCTTT CASSYNRGQNTEAFF TRBJ1-1 NA TRBD1 TRBV6-5 15
TGTGCCAGCAGCCCTCCCGGGACTAGTGGTTTCAGGTCCCAGTACTTC CASSPPGTSGFRSQYF TRBJ2-5 NA TRBD2 TRBV7-6 16
TGTGCCAGCTCACCACCGGGAAGCGGGCCCTACAATGAGCAGTTCTTC CASSPPGSGPYNEQFF TRBJ2-1 NA NA TRBV18 16
TGTGCCAGTAGTATGGTGGCAGATTATGGCTACACCTTC CASSMVADYGYTF TRBJ1-2 NA NA TRBV19 13
TGTGCCAGCAGCCACGTCAGGGCCCGCACAGATACGCAGTATTTT CASSHVRARTDTQYF TRBJ2-3 NA NA TRBV14 15
TGTGCCACCAGTGATTCGACACTGATATCCTACAATGAGCAGTTCTTC CATSDSTLISYNEQFF TRBJ2-1 NA NA TRBV24-1 16
TGTGCCAGCAGCGTGCAAGTAGCGGGTGGACTCGTTTACGAGCAGTACTTC CASSVQVAGGLVYEQYF TRBJ2-7 NA TRBD2 TRBV5-4 17
TGTGCCAGCAGCTTCCCGGGACAGGACGGCAATGAGCAGTTCTTC CASSFPGQDGNEQFF TRBJ2-1 NA TRBD1 TRBV7-3 15
TGTGCCAGCAGCGTAAATTCCGGGACTAGCGTCTACGAGCAGTACTTC CASSVNSGTSVYEQYF TRBJ2-7 NA TRBD2 TRBV9 16
TGTGCCAGCAGTTTAATCGGGGCGCAGGGGAAAGCTTTCTTT CASSLIGAQGKAFF TRBJ1-1 NA NA TRBV28 14
TGTGCCATCAGTGATCAACAGGATGGGAACTATGGCTACACCTTC CAISDQQDGNYGYTF TRBJ1-2 NA NA TRBV10-3 15
TGTGCCAGCAGCTTAGCACTAGCGGGCAACACCGGGGAGCTGTTTTTT CASSLALAGNTGELFF TRBJ2-2 NA TRBD2 TRBV7-6 16
TGCGCCAGCAGCCAAGACTGGGGTGACAGAAGCGAGACCCAGTACTTC CASSQDWGDRSETQYF TRBJ2-5 NA NA TRBV4-1 16
TGTGCCAGCAGTATGGACAGGGAGAACACTGAAGCTTTCTTT CASSMDRENTEAFF TRBJ1-1 NA TRBD1 TRBV27 14
TGTGCCAGCAGTGAGGACAGGGAAGGCTATGGCTACACCTTC CASSEDREGYGYTF TRBJ1-2 NA TRBD1 TRBV6-1 14
TGTGCTAGCAGCACTGACAGGGGGGACGGAAACACCATATATTTT CASSTDRGDGNTIYF TRBJ1-3 NA TRBD1 TRBV7-7 15
TGCGCCAGCAGCCGACCCCGGGGACAGGGGGCCGGGGAGCTGTTTTTT CASSRPRGQGAGELFF TRBJ2-2 NA TRBD1 TRBV4-3 16
TGTGCCACCAGCAGAGATACAGGGTGGCAGCTGAGCTCCTACGAGCAGTACTTC CATSRDTGWQLSSYEQYF TRBJ2-7 NA NA TRBV15 18
TGCAGGCTGCAAATAGCGGGAGGTAGCACAGATACGCAGTATTTT CRLQIAGGSTDTQYF TRBJ2-3 NA TRBD2 TRBV29-1 15
TGTGCCACCAGCAGAGATGGTGCAGCGGGACAGCAGTACTTC CATSRDGAAGQQYF TRBJ2-7 NA TRBD2 TRBV15 14
TGTGCCAGCAGCCCCCAAGGGGAACCCTCTGTCTATGGCTACACCTTC CASSPQGEPSVYGYTF TRBJ1-2 NA NA TRBV16 16
TGTGCCAGCAAACCGACTAGCGGGAGGGAAGAGCAGTACTTC CASKPTSGREEQYF TRBJ2-7 NA TRBD2 TRBV28 14
TGTGCCATCAGTGAACCTACCGGGACAGGAGGCAATGGCTACACCTTC CAISEPTGTGGNGYTF TRBJ1-2 NA TRBD1 TRBV10-3 16
TGTGCCAGCAGCTTAGGGGGACAGGGGAGCAATCAGCCCCAGCATTTT CASSLGGQGSNQPQHF TRBJ1-5 NA TRBD1 TRBV7-9 16
TGCGCCAGCAGGGCTAGCCTCGGAACTAATGAAAAACTGTTTTTT CASRASLGTNEKLFF TRBJ1-4 NA NA TRBV5-1 15
TGTGCCAGCAGCTTGGAGGTACAGCGGGATGAGGAGACCCAGTACTTC CASSLEVQRDEETQYF TRBJ2-5 NA TRBD2 TRBV5-6 16
TGTGCCAGCAGTGAATGGGGCGGAGATACGCAGTATTTT CASSEWGGDTQYF TRBJ2-3 NA NA TRBV25-1 13
TGCGCCAGTGGCGGACCTGGGGGCAAGGACACTGAAGCTTTCTTT CASGGPGGKDTEAFF TRBJ1-1 NA NA TRBV10-2 15
TGTGCCAGCAGCTTATTTTCTGGGTCGGGGTCTGGAAACACCATATATTTT CASSLFSGSGSGNTIYF TRBJ1-3 NA NA TRBV7-8 17
TGTGCCAGCAGTTTCAGTGTTACGCAGTATTTT CASSFSVTQYF TRBJ2-3 NA NA TRBV12-3/TRBV12-4 11
TGCAGCGTGCGGAACCAAGAGACCCAGTACTTC CSVRNQETQYF TRBJ2-5 NA NA TRBV29-1 11
TGTGCCAGCAGTTTACCGAGGACTAGCGGGAGTGGGCAGTTCTTC CASSLPRTSGSGQFF TRBJ2-1 once TRBD2 TRBV28 15